This record looks at one TCR beta chain sequence and its context. The data were taken from a study of immune characterization of retroperitoneal liposarcoma. V was clipped by 4 bases and J by 0 bases, with 8 bases between them. This CDR3 has 14 amino acids. Germline-derived CDR1 and CDR2 are SGHKS and YYEKEE (reference sequence). In TCRdb, the PCR reads were re-called with MiXCR into one record per CDR3 protein. The sample contains about 3,200 distinct CDR3 sequences, more than 35% of which appear only once. Sequencing was done on a sample of tumor tissue. V and J are TRBV5-5 and TRBJ1-5; a possible D gene is TRBD1 (5 bases). The sequence derives from a male donor with retroperitoneal liposarcoma. CDR3 nucleotides: TGTGCCAGCAGCACGGGACCTAGCAATCAGCCCCAGCATTTT. It translates to CASSTGPSNQPQHF.